The rows below give T cell receptor beta chains drawn from one sample of a study of metastatic and nonmetastatic thyroid tumors. TCRdb re-clonotyped the PCR reads via MiXCR. The sample has about 24,000 clones, under 25% seen once. The sequenced sample was blood. All receptors come from a male donor with papillary thyroid cancer or a benign thyroid nodule (not recorded which). Some clones in this sample may be carry-over from other donors' samples. CDR3s include the opening cysteine and the closing phenylalanine or tryptophan. D genes are given only for firm matches. Size values are once, few and many counts, or a class for expanded clones, and some rows have none.

TRBJ1-1 - TRBV28 few TGTGCCAGCACGGTGGGGCGGGACACTGGAGCTTTCTTT CASTVGRDTGAFF
TRBJ2-5 TRBD2 TRBV6-2/TRBV6-3 medium-sized TGTGCCAGCATCCAAGCGGGAGGGCAAGGGGAGACCCAGTACTTC CASIQAGGQGETQYF
TRBJ2-2 - TRBV18 many TGTGCCAGCTCACCAATGCGGCAGGTGGCCAACACCGGGGAGCTGTTTTTT CASSPMRQVANTGELFF
TRBJ2-7 TRBD1 TRBV30 - TGTGCCTGGAGTTCTGGACAGGATACCCTCTGCGAGCAGTACTTC CAWSSGQDTLCEQYF
TRBJ2-7 TRBD1 TRBV5-5 - TGTGCCAGCAGCTCCCCGACAGGGATCCACGAGCAGTACTTC CASSSPTGIHEQYF
TRBJ1-3 - TRBV9 many TGTGCCAGCAGCGTAAGCGTCAACAGGGACACTGGAAACACCATATATTTT CASSVSVNRDTGNTIYF
TRBJ2-1 - TRBV7-8 - TGTGCCAGCAGCTTAATGATCTCCTACAATGAGCAGTTCTTC CASSLMISYNEQFF
TRBJ2-3 - TRBV2 many TGTGCCAGCAGTTATAGCACAGATACGCAGTATTTT CASSYSTDTQYF
TRBJ1-5 - TRBV27 - TGTGCCAGCAGGGGGTCAGGGGATTGGTGTGAGATCAATCAGCCCCAGCATTTT CASRGSGDWCEINQPQHF
TRBJ2-2 - TRBV9 - TGTGCCAGCAGCCCCCGGTTGAGGTACCGGGGAGCTGTTTTT CASSPRLRYRGAVF
TRBJ2-1 TRBD2 TRBV18 many TGTGCCAGCTCACCGACTAGCGGATACAATGAGCAGTTCTTC CASSPTSGYNEQFF
TRBJ2-3 TRBD2 TRBV20-1 many TGCAGTGCTAGAGCGACTAGCGGGAGGATGGTGGTCACAGATACGCAGTATTTT CSARATSGRMVVTDTQYF
TRBJ2-7 - TRBV5-6 - TGTGCCAGCAGCCTCACGGGTGGTGGCGACTCCTACGAGCAGTACTTC CASSLTGGGDSYEQYF
TRBJ2-7 - TRBV2 many TGTGCCAGCAGTGCGGTGATTCGAAGGACCAACTACGAGCAGTACTTC CASSAVIRRTNYEQYF
TRBJ2-1 - TRBV28 many TGTGCCAGCAGTCCCTCTTCCGTCACGAGGGCGTTGGGTGAGCAGTTCTTC CASSPSSVTRALGEQFF
TRBJ1-5 - TRBV27 many TGTGCCAGCAGTTTATCGTTCAATCAGCCCCAGCATTTT CASSLSFNQPQHF
TRBJ2-7 TRBD2 TRBV30 medium-sized TGTGCCTGGAGTCTCCCCGGACTAGCGGGGGAGCAGTACTTC CAWSLPGLAGEQYF
TRBJ1-1 - TRBV7-2 - TGTGCCAGCAGCTTAGCAGGCAGGGGTACTGAAGCTTTCTTT CASSLAGRGTEAFF
TRBJ2-7 - TRBV6-4 - TGTGCCAGCAGTGCGACAGGTGATTTTTACGAGCAGTACTTC CASSATGDFYEQYF
TRBJ2-7 TRBD2 TRBV10-3 few TGTGCCATCAGTGAGTCGCCCCCTTGGAGCGGGAGCAACTACGAGCAGTACTTC CAISESPPWSGSNYEQYF
TRBJ2-7 TRBD2 TRBV20-1 many TGCAGTGCTAGAGATCTGACTAGCGAGACCCCCTACGAGCAGTACTTC CSARDLTSETPYEQYF
TRBJ2-1 - TRBV11-2 many TGTGCCAACAGCTTACATAGCGCCCTGGGTAATGAGCAGTTCTTC CANSLHSALGNEQFF
TRBJ2-7 TRBD2 TRBV4-2 - TGTGCCAGCAGCCAAGGGGCGGGAGTCAACGAGCAGTACTTC CASSQGAGVNEQYF
TRBJ1-5 - TRBV20-1 medium-sized TGCAGTGCTAGCATGTCGGTAAGCAATCAGCCCCAGCATTTT CSASMSVSNQPQHF
TRBJ1-1 - TRBV6-1 medium-sized TGTGCCAGCACCCTAGAGAGGGTTCAGAACACTGAAGCTTTCTTT CASTLERVQNTEAFF
TRBJ1-1 - TRBV11-3 many TGTGCCAGCAGCCGCCAACAGAACACTGAAGCTTTCTTT CASSRQQNTEAFF
TRBJ2-4 - TRBV3-1 many TGTGCCAGCAGGTTCAGCGGGCTAGCCAAAAACATTCAGTACTTC CASRFSGLAKNIQYF
TRBJ1-6 - TRBV30 medium-sized TGTGCCTGGAGTGGGGACACCCCCTATAATTCACCCCTCCACTTT CAWSGDTPYNSPLHF
TRBJ1-3 - TRBV30 - TGTGCCTGGAGTCCCAGTGGAAACACCATATATTTT CAWSPSGNTIYF
TRBJ2-2 TRBD1 TRBV27 many TGTGCCAGCAGAGACCCAGGGGGCGGGGAGCTGTTTTTT CASRDPGGGELFF
TRBJ2-5 TRBD1 TRBV19 many TGTGCCAGCCGGGACAGGGTAGAGACCCAGTACTTC CASRDRVETQYF
TRBJ1-1 - TRBV6-1 few TGTGCCAGCAGTGAAGCCGCGGACGGGGGCACTGAAGCTTTCTTT CASSEAADGGTEAFF
TRBJ2-1 - TRBV6-5 few TGTGCCAGCAGTTACGCTCGCGGGATCTACAATGAGCAGTTCTTC CASSYARGIYNEQFF
TRBJ2-1 TRBD2 TRBV6-2/TRBV6-3 - TGTGCCAGCAGCGCACTACGGACTAGAGGGCAGTTCTTC CASSALRTRGQFF
TRBJ2-7 - TRBV19 many TGTGCCAGTAGTATAGATCAGAGGGCAGCCTACGAGCAGTACTTC CASSIDQRAAYEQYF
TRBJ2-7 TRBD1 TRBV12-3/TRBV12-4 few TGTGCCAGCAGGTCACAGGGGAGTGCGTACGAGCAGTACTTC CASRSQGSAYEQYF
TRBJ2-1 TRBD2 TRBV11-2 - TGTGCCAGCAGCTTCTGGAAAAGCGGGAGGGCCTGGAATGAGCAGTTCTTC CASSFWKSGRAWNEQFF
TRBJ2-7 - TRBV20-1 many TGCAGTGCTAGAAAGTGGGAGGATACCTACGAGCAGTACTTC CSARKWEDTYEQYF
TRBJ2-7 - TRBV2 few TGTGCCAGCAGTTTCGAAGACTACGAACAGTACTTC CASSFEDYEQYF
TRBJ1-2 - TRBV6-1 - TGTGCCAGCAGGATTGACAGTAACTATTGCTACACCTTC CASRIDSNYCYTF
TRBJ2-1 TRBD2 TRBV9 many TGTGCCAGCAGCGTAGACGGGACTAGCGGGATTGGGCAGTTCTTC CASSVDGTSGIGQFF
TRBJ2-7 - TRBV2 few TGTGCCAGCATGGCACCGGACGGCTACGAGCAGTACTTC CASMAPDGYEQYF
TRBJ2-2 - TRBV24-1 many TGTGCCACCAGTGATTTCGCTCGAGGTTTAACTACCGGGGAGCTGTTTTTT CATSDFARGLTTGELFF